The next 25 T cell receptor beta chains were all read from a single sample in a study of T cells in Graves' hyperthyroidism and ophthalmopathy. It was RNA transcripts that yielded the amplified TCR beta CDR3 regions. HTBI primers were employed in a first-round RT-PCR of the TCR CDR3. TCRdb re-called the multiplex PCR reads with MiXCR, one entry per CDR3 protein. This sample carries roughly 380,000 distinct CDR3 sequences, about a sixth of them seen once, and the ten largest clones take around 16%. Sequenced input: blood. Source of these receptors: a woman in her thirties or forties with Graves' ophthalmopathy.

This clonotype was detected ten times or more. The chain carries TRBV15 and TRBJ1-5; 10 bases are shared with TRBD1. Unmatched junction bases numbered 10, after V lost 0 bases and J lost 2 bases. The CDR3 runs to 19 residues. CDR1 is LNHNV and CDR2 is YYDKDF in the germline V gene (reference sequence). The CDR3 sequence: CATSRDDRGRGKGNQPQHF. The CDR3 DNA reads TGTGCCACCAGCAGAGATGACAGGGGGCGCGGTAAAGGCAATCAGCCCCAGCATTTT.

The table lists this clonotype with many counts. The rearrangement joins TRBV20-1 to TRBJ2-7; D remains ambiguous. CDR1 and CDR2 (germline): DFQATT, SNEGSKA (reference sequence). V was trimmed by 0 bases and J by 3 bases, leaving 9 bases between them. The CDR3 contains 13 residues. The CDR3 reads CSARDARYYEQYF. CDR3 nucleotide sequence: TGCAGTGCTAGAGATGCCAGGTACTACGAGCAGTACTTC.

This clonotype was picked up many times. This chain joins TRBV15 and TRBJ1-1, with D uncertain. CDR3 length: 13 amino acids. V lost 2 bases and J 2 bases, leaving 6 bases between the germline ends. Germline lookup yields CDR1 LNHNV and CDR2 YYDKDF (reference sequence). CDR3 sequence: CATSRSFNTEAFF. In DNA, the CDR3 is TGTGCCACCAGCAGAAGCTTTAACACTGAAGCTTTCTTT.

There are many counts of this clonotype. The CDR3 is CASSLRGAAQHF. The DNA for the CDR3 is TGTGCCAGCAGTCTCAGGGGCGCGGCCCAGCATTTT. The chain carries TRBV28 and TRBJ1-5, with D possibly matching TRBD1 (6 bases). The CDR3 is 12 amino acids. V was clipped by 5 bases and J by 11 bases, with 13 bases between them. CDR1 is MDHEN, CDR2 SYDVKM, per germline.

The genes are TRBV29-1 and TRBJ2-6; no clear D. V gave up 1 base and J gave up 2 bases, with 6 bases separating them. CDR1 SQVTM and CDR2 ANQGSEA come from the germline V gene. This CDR3 is 14 amino acids long. CDR3: CSVEGGPGANVLTF. For the CDR3, the DNA is TGCAGCGTTGAAGGAGGCCCTGGGGCCAACGTCCTGACTTTC.

This chain uses TRBV18 with TRBJ2-7, with 12 nucleotides matching TRBD1. Trimming took 2 bases from V and 7 from J; bases not matched to a gene: 6. The CDR3 runs to 15 residues. Germline CDR1 is KGHSH and CDR2 is LQKENI. CDR3 nucleotide sequence: TGTGCCAGCTCACCAAAGGGACAGGGGGCGAATGAGCAGTACTTC. Translated: CASSPKGQGANEQYF.

This clonotype showed up many times. The chain joins TRBV19 to TRBJ1-3; D gene uncertain. The CDR3 loop spans 18 amino acids. Trimming cost V 5 bases and J 0 bases, with 20 bases left between them. Germline loops: CDR1 LNHDA, CDR2 SQIVND (reference sequence). The CDR3 sequence is CASSPGRRKTYSGNTIYF. DNA for the CDR3: TGTGCCAGTAGTCCCGGACGGAGGAAAACCTACTCTGGAAACACCATATATTTT. Complete variable domain (other parts from reference TRBV19 and TRBJ1-3): DGGITQSPKYLFRKEGQNVTLSCEQNLNHDAMYWYRQDPGQGLRLIYYSQIVNDFQKGDIAEGYSVSREKKESFPLTVTSAQKNPTAFYLCASSPGRRKTYSGNTIYFGEGSWLTVV.

This clonotype was recorded at least ten times. The V and J genes are TRBV29-1 and TRBJ1-5, with 10 positions matching TRBD1. The CDR3 extends over 13 amino acids. Germline CDR1 and CDR2: SQVTM and ANQGSEA. V lost 7 bases and J lost 4; bases outside the gene matches: 4. CDR3 bases: TGCAGCGCTGGGACAGGGGTAAATCAGCCCCAGCATTTT. It specifies CSAGTGVNQPQHF.

This clonotype has ten or more counts. The V and J genes are TRBV6-4 and TRBJ2-3; TRBD1 aligns across 7 bases. From germline, CDR1 is MRHNA and CDR2 SNTAGT. V lost 0 bases to trimming and J lost 14 bases; unmatched junction nucleotides: 8. The CDR3 length is 13 residues. DNA for the CDR3: TGTGCCAGCAGTGACTCGGGGACAGCCTTCTTGTATTTT. Protein sequence: CASSDSGTAFLYF.

J is TRBJ2-7 and V is TRBV6-1; D possibly corresponds to TRBD2 (5 bases). CDR1 MNHNS and CDR2 SASEGT come from the germline V gene. The germline V and J ends were trimmed by 6 bases and 0 bases, with 15 bases remaining between them. The CDR3 totals 15 residues. CDR3 nucleotide sequence: TGTGCCAGCAGGCCTGTCAGCGGACGCTCCTACGAGCAGTACTTC. This codes for CASRPVSGRSYEQYF.

At least ten counts were recorded for this clonotype. The chain is built from TRBV6-5 and TRBJ2-7; 11 bases are shared with TRBD2. With V trimmed by 1 base and J by 3 bases, 2 bases remained unmatched. The germline V gene encodes CDR1 MNHEY and CDR2 SVGAGI. The CDR3 runs 15 residues. The CDR3 loop reads CASSYFSGRGYEQYF. Here the CDR3 DNA reads TGTGCCAGCAGTTACTTTAGCGGGAGGGGCTACGAGCAGTACTTC.

This clonotype was detected ten times or more. The chain joins TRBV5-1 to TRBJ2-7; D unresolved. Germline lookup yields CDR1 SGHRS and CDR2 YFSETQ. The V end was cut by 5 bases, the J end by 2 bases, with 5 bases between. CDR3 length: 11 residues. CDR3 in amino acids: CASRSTYEQYF. The CDR3, as DNA: TGCGCCAGCAGATCTACCTACGAGCAGTACTTC.

The chain's CDR3 is CASTTLYTANYGYTF. As DNA, the CDR3 is TGTGCCAGCACAACGCTGTATACTGCTAACTATGGCTACACCTTC. The chain combines TRBV28 with TRBJ1-2; no clear D gene. V shed 7 bases and J shed 0 bases, with 15 bases lying between them. The CDR3 loop spans 15 amino acids. Looked up from germline, CDR1 is MDHEN and CDR2 is SYDVKM.

This clonotype was detected ten times or more. This chain uses TRBV28 with TRBJ2-5; D unclear. The CDR3 sequence is 12 residues long. V shed 4 bases and J shed 4 bases, with 7 bases lying between them. Germline lookup yields CDR1 MDHEN and CDR2 SYDVKM. CDR3 in DNA: TGTGCCAGCAGTTCGGTTGGAGAGACCCAGTACTTC. Translation: CASSSVGETQYF.

This clonotype was observed many times. The V call is TRBV6-1, the J call TRBJ1-3, with TRBD1 identical over 7 bases. Germline assignment: CDR1 MNHNS and CDR2 SASEGT. This CDR3 spans 15 amino acids. With V trimmed by 8 bases and J by 1 base, 8 bases remained unmatched. The CDR3 coding sequence is TGTGCCAGCGGAAGGACAGGAGTGTCTGGAAACACCATATATTTT. Protein sequence: CASGRTGVSGNTIYF.

This clonotype has at least ten counts. The gene calls are TRBV7-8 and TRBJ1-1, with a tentative D call TRBD1 (5 bases). Trimming removed 5 bases at V and 1 base at J, with 11 bases between. Germline V gene lookup returns CDR1 SGHVS and CDR2 FQNEAQ. CDR3 length: 14 amino acids. For the CDR3, the DNA is TGTGCCAGCAGCATTGCCGGGACGAACACTGAAGCTTTCTTT. Protein product: CASSIAGTNTEAFF.

At least ten counts were recorded for this clonotype. The chain's CDR3 is CASSMTGAVGETQYF. As DNA, the CDR3 is TGTGCCAGTAGTATGACAGGAGCGGTAGGGGAGACCCAGTACTTC. This chain connects TRBV19 to TRBJ2-5; D may be TRBD1 (6 bases). Germline CDR1 LNHDA, CDR2 SQIVND (reference sequence). V lost 3 bases and J lost 5, with 16 bases in between. The CDR3 is made up of 15 amino acids.

This clonotype showed up many times. A clone one base away is much larger, so this may be a read error. The chain links TRBV4-1 to TRBJ2-5, with a possible D match to TRBD1 (5 bases). The CDR3 runs 15 residues. Germline V gene sequence: CDR1 MGHRA, CDR2 YSYEKL. CDR3 sequence reads: CASSQEGRGQETRYF. CDR3 DNA: TGCGCCAGCAGCCAAGAGGGTAGGGGTCAAGAGACCCGGTACTTC.

The chain couples TRBV24-1 to TRBJ1-2; D may be TRBD1 (5 bases). This CDR3 region has 14 residues. The germline V gene encodes CDR1 KGHDR and CDR2 SFDVKD. The germline V and J ends were trimmed by 1 base and 6 bases, with 11 bases remaining between them. DNA for the CDR3: TGTGCCACCAGTGATTTAGGCAGGGTAGATGGCTACACCTTC. Translated: CATSDLGRVDGYTF.

This chain uses TRBV28 with TRBJ2-2, with TRBD1 matching over 10 bases. The trim removed 3 bases at V and 4 bases at J, leaving 5 bases unmatched. Germline loops: CDR1 MDHEN, CDR2 SYDVKM. The CDR3 has 16 residues. The CDR3 bases are TGTGCCAGCAGTTTGGGGACAGGGGACCTCACCGGGGAGCTGTTTTTT. It translates to CASSLGTGDLTGELFF.

This clonotype was seen at least ten times. The rearrangement links TRBV30 to TRBJ2-7; no definite D call. CDR1 is GTSNPN, CDR2 SVGIG, per germline (reference sequence). This CDR3 is 12 amino acids long. V gave up 4 bases and J gave up 3 bases, with 10 bases separating them. CDR3 nucleotide sequence: TGTGCCTGGAAACCAGGCAACTACGAGCAGTACTTC. Translated: CAWKPGNYEQYF.

This chain uses TRBV6-1 with TRBJ2-7; the match to TRBD1 covers 8 bases. The CDR3 runs 14 residues. The V segment lost 6 bases and the J segment 4 bases; nucleotides outside the gene matches: 8. Germline V gives CDR1 MNHNS, CDR2 SASEGT. As DNA, the CDR3 is TGTGCCAGCAGCCCACAGGGGGGAGTTTACGAGCAGTACTTC. Its translation is CASSPQGGVYEQYF.

This clonotype was observed at least ten times. The rearrangement links TRBV20-1 to TRBJ2-5; D call uncertain. Per the germline V gene, CDR1 is DFQATT and CDR2 is SNEGSKA (reference sequence). Trimming removed 2 bases from V and 5 bases from J, with 6 bases in between. The CDR3 loop spans 11 amino acids. The CDR3 nucleotides are TGCAGTGCTAGAAGTTCGGAGACCCAGTACTTC. This translates into CSARSSETQYF.

The chain couples TRBV3-1 to TRBJ2-7; D gene ambiguous. Germline V lookup: CDR1 LGHDT, CDR2 YNNKEL (reference sequence). The CDR3 spans 13 residues. The germline V and J ends were trimmed by 2 bases and 2 bases, with 7 bases remaining between them. CDR3 bases: TGTGCCAGCAGCCAAACAGCGACCTACGAGCAGTACTTC. This gives the protein CASSQTATYEQYF.

This clonotype has a count of ten or more. This rearrangement joins TRBV6-1 to TRBJ2-7, with D perhaps matching TRBD2 (6 bases). The ends were cut back, 6 bases at V and 0 bases at J, with 12 bases in the middle. This CDR3 region has 14 residues. Germline V gene lookup returns CDR1 MNHNS and CDR2 SASEGT. CDR3 sequence (DNA): TGTGCCAGCAGGGCCCGGAGGGACTCCTACGAGCAGTACTTC. It yields the protein CASRARRDSYEQYF.